What follows are 8 T cell receptor beta chains derived from one specimen sequenced in a study of T cell responses to AZD1222 COVID-19 vaccine. Data came from immunoSEQ multiplex PCR; TCRdb stores just in-frame clones and leaves some out. The sample shows more than 85,000 clones, 88% of them seen only once. The sample here was peripheral blood, taken on day 0 of AZD1222 vaccination. These receptors were collected from an adult in good health.

The chain has TRBV5-1 and TRBJ2-2; D may be TRBD1 (5 bases). Trimming removed 0 bases from V and 6 bases from J, with 12 bases in between. Germline V gene data show CDR1 as SGHRS and CDR2 as YFSETQ. This CDR3 has 15 amino acids. Written as DNA, the CDR3 is TGCGCCAGCAGCTTGGATGGCAGGGTGCCCGGGGAGCTGTTTTTT. Its protein product is CASSLDGRVPGELFF.

The rearrangement links TRBV2 to TRBJ1-5; no clear D gene. The CDR3 covers 13 residues. Germline V gene data show CDR1 as SNHLY and CDR2 as FYNNEI. V shed 9 bases and J shed 4 bases, with 13 bases lying between them. CDR3 DNA: TGTGCCAGTCGGTGGCAGCAAAATCAGCCCCAGCATTTT. Translating gives CASRWQQNQPQHF.

This clone appeared a single time. The gene calls are TRBV3-1 (or the pseudogene TRBV3-2) and TRBJ2-7, with 8 bases lining up with TRBD1. Germline lookup yields CDR1 LGHDT and CDR2 YNNKEL (reference sequence). J was trimmed by 2 bases and V by 6 bases; bases with no gene match: 6. CDR3 length: 14 residues. This CDR3 reads CASRARDRTYEQYF. The CDR3 DNA reads as TGTGCCAGCAGGGCCCGGGACAGGACCTACGAGCAGTACTTC.

This chain joins TRBV18 and TRBJ2-1; 12 bases line up with TRBD1. There are 15 residues in the CDR3. CDR1 is KGHSH, CDR2 LQKENI, per germline. V shed 4 bases, J shed 7 bases, and the junction held 5 bases outside the gene matches. The CDR3 loop reads CASSLGTGGLNEQFF. The CDR3 nucleotides read TGTGCCAGCTCACTGGGGACAGGGGGCTTAAATGAGCAGTTCTTC.

This chain joins TRBV6-5 and TRBJ1-5; D is uncertain. The ends were cut back, 0 bases at V and 1 base at J, with 10 bases in the middle. The CDR3 contains 16 residues. Germline V lookup: CDR1 MNHEY, CDR2 SVGAGI. CDR3 in amino acids: CASSYSNPRSNQPQHF. CDR3 nucleotides: TGTGCCAGCAGTTACTCGAACCCCCGGAGCAATCAGCCCCAGCATTTT.

The genes are TRBV18 and TRBJ1-1; the D is unclear. The germline V gene encodes CDR1 KGHSH and CDR2 LQKENI. This CDR3 is 15 amino acids long. Trimming stripped 3 bases from V and 1 base from J, with 12 bases between. In DNA form, the CDR3 reads TGTGCCAGCTCACCCGCCTCACAGAAGAACACTGAAGCTTTCTTT. Protein sequence: CASSPASQKNTEAFF.

The chain uses TRBV23-1 and TRBJ1-1, with a weak D call TRBD1 (6 bases). TRBV23-1 is assigned to the ORF class and has an uncertain function. The V end lost 7 bases, the J end lost 1 base, and 16 bases lay between the germline ends. This CDR3 contains 15 residues. DNA of the CDR3: TGCGCCAGCACCCGTGTCGGACAGCCGAACACTGAAGCTTTCTTT. This sequence encodes CASTRVGQPNTEAFF.

This chain uses TRBV10-2 with TRBJ2-1; D may correspond to TRBD1 or TRBD2 (5 bases each). The germline CDR1 and CDR2 sequences are WSHSY and SAAADI. V was shortened by 4 bases and J by 7 bases, with 14 bases between the two germline ends. This CDR3 is 14 amino acids long. The CDR3 reads CASSAAGSGNEQFF. The CDR3 DNA is TGCGCCAGCAGTGCGGCAGGGAGTGGGAATGAGCAGTTCTTC.